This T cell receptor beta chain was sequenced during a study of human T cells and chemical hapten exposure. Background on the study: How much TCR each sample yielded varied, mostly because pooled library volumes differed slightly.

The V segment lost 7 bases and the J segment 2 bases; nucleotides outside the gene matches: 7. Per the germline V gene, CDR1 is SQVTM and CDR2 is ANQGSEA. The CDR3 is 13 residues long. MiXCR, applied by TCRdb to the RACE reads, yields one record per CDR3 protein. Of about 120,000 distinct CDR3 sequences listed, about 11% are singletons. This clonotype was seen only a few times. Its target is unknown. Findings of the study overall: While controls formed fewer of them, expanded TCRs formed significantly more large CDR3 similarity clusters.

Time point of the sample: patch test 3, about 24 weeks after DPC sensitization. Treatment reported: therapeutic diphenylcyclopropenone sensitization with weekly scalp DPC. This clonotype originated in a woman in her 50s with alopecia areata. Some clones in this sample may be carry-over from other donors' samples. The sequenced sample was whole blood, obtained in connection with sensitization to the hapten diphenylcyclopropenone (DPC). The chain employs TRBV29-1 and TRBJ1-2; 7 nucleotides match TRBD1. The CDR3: CSARTGENYGYTF. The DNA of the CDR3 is TGCAGCGCCCGGACAGGCGAGAACTATGGCTACACCTTC.